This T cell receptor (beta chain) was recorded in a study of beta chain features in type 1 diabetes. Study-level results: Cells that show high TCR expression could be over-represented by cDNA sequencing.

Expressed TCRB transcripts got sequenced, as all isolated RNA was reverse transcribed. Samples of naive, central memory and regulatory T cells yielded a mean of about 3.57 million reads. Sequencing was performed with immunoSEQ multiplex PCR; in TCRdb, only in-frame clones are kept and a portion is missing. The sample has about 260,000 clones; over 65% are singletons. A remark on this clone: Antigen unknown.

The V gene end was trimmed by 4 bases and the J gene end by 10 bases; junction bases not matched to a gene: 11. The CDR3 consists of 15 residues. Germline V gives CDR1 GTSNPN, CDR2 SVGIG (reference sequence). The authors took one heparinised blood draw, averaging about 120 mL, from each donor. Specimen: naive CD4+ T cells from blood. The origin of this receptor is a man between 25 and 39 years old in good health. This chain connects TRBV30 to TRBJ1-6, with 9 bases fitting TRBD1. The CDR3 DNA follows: TGTGCCTGGACGGCTACAGGGGGCAAGGGATCACCCCTCCACTTT. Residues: CAWTATGGKGSPLHF.